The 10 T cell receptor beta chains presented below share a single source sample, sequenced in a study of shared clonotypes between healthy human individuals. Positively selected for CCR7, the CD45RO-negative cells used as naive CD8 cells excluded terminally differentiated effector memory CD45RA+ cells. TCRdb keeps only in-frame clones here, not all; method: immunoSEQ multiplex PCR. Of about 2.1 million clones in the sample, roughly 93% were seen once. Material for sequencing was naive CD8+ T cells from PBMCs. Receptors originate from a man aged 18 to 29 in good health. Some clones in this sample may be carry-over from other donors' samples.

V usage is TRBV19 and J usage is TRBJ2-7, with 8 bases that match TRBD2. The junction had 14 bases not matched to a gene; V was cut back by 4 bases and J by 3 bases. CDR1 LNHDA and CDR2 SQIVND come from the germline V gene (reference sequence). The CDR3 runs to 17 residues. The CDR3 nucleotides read TGTGCCAGTAGTACTCTAACTCCTAGCGGGCCATACTACGAGCAGTACTTC. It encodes CASSTLTPSGPYYEQYF.

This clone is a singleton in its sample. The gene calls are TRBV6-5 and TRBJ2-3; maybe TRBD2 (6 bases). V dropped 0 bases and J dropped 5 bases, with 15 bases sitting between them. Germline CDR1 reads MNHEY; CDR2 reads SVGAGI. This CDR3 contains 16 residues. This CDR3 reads CASSYSIPRRGDTQYF. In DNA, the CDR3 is TGTGCCAGCAGTTACTCGATCCCCAGGAGGGGAGATACGCAGTATTTT.

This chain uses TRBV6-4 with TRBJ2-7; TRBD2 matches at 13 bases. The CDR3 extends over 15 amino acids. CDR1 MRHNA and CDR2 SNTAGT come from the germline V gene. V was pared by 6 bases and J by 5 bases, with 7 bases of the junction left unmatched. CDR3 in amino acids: CASRYTSGRADEQYF. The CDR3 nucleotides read TGTGCCAGCAGATACACTAGCGGGAGGGCCGACGAGCAGTACTTC.

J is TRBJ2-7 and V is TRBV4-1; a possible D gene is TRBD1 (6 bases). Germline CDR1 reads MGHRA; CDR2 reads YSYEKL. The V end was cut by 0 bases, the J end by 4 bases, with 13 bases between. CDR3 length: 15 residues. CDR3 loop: CASSQDPGVQYEQYF. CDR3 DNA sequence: TGCGCCAGCAGCCAAGATCCAGGGGTGCAGTACGAGCAGTACTTC.

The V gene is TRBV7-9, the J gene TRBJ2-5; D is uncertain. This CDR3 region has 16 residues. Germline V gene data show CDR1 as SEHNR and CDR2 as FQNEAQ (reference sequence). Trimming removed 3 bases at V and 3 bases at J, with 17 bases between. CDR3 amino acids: CASSFPMGSEKETQYF. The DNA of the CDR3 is TGTGCCAGCAGCTTTCCAATGGGGTCGGAGAAAGAGACCCAGTACTTC.

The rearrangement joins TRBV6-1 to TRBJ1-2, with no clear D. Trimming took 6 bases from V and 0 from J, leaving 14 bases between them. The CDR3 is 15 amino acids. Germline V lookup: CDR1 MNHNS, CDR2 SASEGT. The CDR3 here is CASSPEWGSNYGYTF. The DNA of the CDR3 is TGTGCCAGCAGCCCAGAGTGGGGTTCTAACTATGGCTACACCTTC.

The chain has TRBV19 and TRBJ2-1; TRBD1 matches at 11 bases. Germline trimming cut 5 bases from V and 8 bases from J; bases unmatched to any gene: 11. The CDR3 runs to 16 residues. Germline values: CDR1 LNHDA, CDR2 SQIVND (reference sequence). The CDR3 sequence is CASSGYGQGAFYEQFF. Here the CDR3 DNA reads TGTGCCAGTAGTGGCTACGGACAGGGGGCATTTTATGAGCAGTTCTTC.

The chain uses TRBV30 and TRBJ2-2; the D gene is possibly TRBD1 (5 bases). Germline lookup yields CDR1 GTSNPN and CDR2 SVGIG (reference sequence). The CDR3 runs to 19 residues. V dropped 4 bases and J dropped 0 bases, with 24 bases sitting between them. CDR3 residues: CAWTPTPQDPRPNTGELFF. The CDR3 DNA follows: TGTGCCTGGACTCCCACCCCACAGGACCCCCGCCCGAACACCGGGGAGCTGTTTTTT.

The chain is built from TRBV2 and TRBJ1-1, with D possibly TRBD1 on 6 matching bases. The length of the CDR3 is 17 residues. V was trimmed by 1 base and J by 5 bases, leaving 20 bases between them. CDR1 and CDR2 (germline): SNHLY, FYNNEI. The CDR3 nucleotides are TGTGCCAGCAGTGAAGAAGGAGCCTGGGGGCGAGGTACTGAAGCTTTCTTT. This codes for CASSEEGAWGRGTEAFF.

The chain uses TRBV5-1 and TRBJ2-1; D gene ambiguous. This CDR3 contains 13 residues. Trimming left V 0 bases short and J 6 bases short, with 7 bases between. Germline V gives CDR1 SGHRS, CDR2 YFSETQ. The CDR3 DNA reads TGCGCCAGCAGCTTGGGTTGGGGCAATGAGCAGTTCTTC. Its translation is CASSLGWGNEQFF.